This T cell receptor beta chain was sequenced for a study of shared clonotypes between healthy human individuals (dated by TCRdb to 2020 to 2021). With respect to the entire study: The cohort comprised a couple of women and three men aged 18 to 49 years. Blood TCR repertoires of roughly 5 healthy adults were deeply sequenced to estimate repertoire size and the extent of clonotype sharing between individuals. Per donor, three plates each were used for CD4 naive and CD4 memory, two for CD8 naive, and one for CD8 memory. To increase sequencing depth and limit assay-specific biases, different laboratories used diverse techniques to prepare libraries and sequence TCR repertoires. Each donor's leukapheresis produced roughly between roughly 0.85 and 9.5 billion PBMCs. The full study reports these points: Based on pairwise subsampling, the degree of clonotype sharing among donors was expected to be affected by sequencing depth. Compared with non-shared clonotypes, the clonotypes found in all four sorted-subset donors had higher generation probabilities. Incomplete sequencing was indicated by rarefaction of sorted-subset datasets, despite the large sequencing depth. Across a few donors, around 5% of naive CD4, 3% to 3.5% of naive CD8, under 2.5% of memory CD4, and 0.4% to 0.45% of memory CD8 clonotypes were shared. Estimated clonotype richness was generally larger for naive than for memory subsets. Sampling was limited to blood, and TCR repertoires in tissue likely differ from TCR repertoires in blood. Because the study included only a small number of donors, the genetic and exposure-history diversity represented was limited.

The donors were healthy, HIV-negative adults with no recently reported acute infections or vaccinations. Every donor was a Caucasian adult residing in Nashville, Tennessee, USA. CD4+ T cells were enriched by magnetic negative selection; naive cells were then positively selected on CD45RA, and the negative fraction formed the memory subset. Blood was collected by leukapheresis, and PBMCs were isolated by Ficoll-Histopaque density gradient centrifugation and then cryopreserved in liquid nitrogen vapor phase. Analytical flow cytometry was used to check the purity and quantity of every magnetically sorted T cell population. Genomic DNA was isolated from every sorted fraction and measured by UV absorbance on a Nanodrop 2000c. Using the deep immunoSEQ assay, TCR CDR3 regions were amplified from genomic DNA by multiplex PCR. Extracted genomic DNA from each cell subset was distributed evenly across all wells of several immunoSEQ 96-well plates, and each plate was treated as a replicate. Each replicate PCR for sorted subsets received around 200 ng genomic DNA, equal to about 30,000 T cell genomes. Purified libraries were measured with a Qubit 3.0 fluorometer, size-checked on a Bioanalyzer 2100, and measured again with the KAPA Library Quantification kit. Each immunoSEQ 96-well plate was sequenced on its own single-read 150-cycle Illumina NextSeq 550 flow cell. The authors' analysis ran thus. Because the immunoSEQ output included only junctional sequences and no quality scores, the filtering could not be the same as the filtering used for full-length reads. To assign V/J genes and CDR3, sequences were annotated against IMGT germline references using PyIR, a Python wrapper for IgBLAST v1.9. Any read was removed if the V/J assignment was weak (E-value above 1e-6), the CDR3 was missing, or the read contained stop codons, out-of-frame junctions, or ambiguous translated residues. V3J clonotypes were defined as sequences sharing the same inferred V gene, J gene, and CDR3 amino acid sequence. The percentage overlap between two repertoires was calculated by dividing the number of shared unique clonotypes by the size of the smaller repertoire. Repertoire richness was assessed with RTK rarefaction, the Chao1 estimator, and Recon v2.1 estimates of unobserved clonotypes. For all TCRbeta clonotypes obtained by the gDNA method from a few donors, generation probabilities were computed with OLGA. TCRdb took this table from immuneACCESS and kept in-frame rearrangements with V and J called. Such tables lack part of the clones; where checked against another copy, unresolved V genes explain under half of the gap, and the rest is unexplained. That table supplies the V and J calls and clone size; D and trimming were determined from the DNA. The sample table records millions of clones; about 92% of these occur just once. Jointly, the top ten make up about 0.13% of the sample.

V trim: 7 bases; J trim: 3 bases; unmatched bases: 3. For CDR1 and CDR2, the germline V gene lists SNHLY and FYNNEI. The CDR3 starts with the cysteine, ends with the phenylalanine, and has 13 residues. The retained sequence is limited to the CDR3, 39 bases, with the frame set at the first base. As concerns this clone: Its antigen remains unidentified. No much larger clonotype is one base removed from it; base qualities were not supplied.

The receptor was derived from a man younger than 35 in good health. Sequencing input: naive CD4+ T cells sorted from blood. The cell subset or site label, read with the paper, signifies: CD45RA+ positively selected. This chain joins TRBV2 to TRBJ1-1; a stretch of 9 junction bases matches TRBD1. The DNA reads as follows: TGTGCCAGCAATAGGGACAGGGACACTGAAGCTTTCTTT. Translated, this gives CASNRDRDTEAFF.